In its sample, the clone carrying this T cell receptor beta chain was seen many times. Trimming took 1 base from V and 6 from J, leaving 9 bases between them. CDR1 is MNHEY, CDR2 SMNVEV, per germline (reference sequence). This CDR3 region has 13 residues. These data originate in a study of regulatory T cells in long-lasting Graves disease. For the study at large: More than 5 years of antithyroid drugs with positive TSH receptor antibodies defined persistent Graves' disease.

Time point in this sample: persistent/refractory GD, antithyroid drugs over 5 years with positive TRAb. The TCR library was prepared using RNA isolated from PBMCs. Both iRepertoire HTBI primers and Arm-PCR of CDR3 regions were used to build the TCR beta libraries. MiXCR, applied by TCRdb to the multiplex PCR reads, yields one record per CDR3 protein. The repertoire holds roughly 430,000 distinct CDR3 sequences, around 20% seen once, with 14% in the top ten. This TCR derives from a female donor with Graves disease. The rearrangement links TRBV27 to TRBJ1-1; no definite D call. Sample: peripheral blood mononuclear cells (PBMCs), taken when the disease was refractory, from a patient treated with antithyroid drugs. The CDR3 region has the DNA TGTGCCAGCAGTTTATTTGGGGAGGCTGAAGCTTTCTTT. Its translation: CASSLFGEAEAFF.